This TCR beta chain was recorded in a study of blood T cell repertoires in COVID-19. Study information: The United States, Italy and Spain were the sources of the acute and convalescent COVID-19 samples.

The V and J ends lost 4 bases and 0 bases respectively, with 13 bases between them. Germline V gene sequence: CDR1 LNHNV, CDR2 YYDKDF (reference sequence). CDR3 size: 16 residues. Original analysis: Estimation of nucleated cell counts was performed using reference gene primer amplification. Profiling relied on immunoSEQ multiplex PCR, and the TCRdb table lists in-frame clones only, not all of them. The DNA was the basis for D and trimming; V, J and clone size are from that table. Among about 200,000 clones, about 90% were seen once, and the ten largest hold approximately 1.2%. This clonotype was obtained from a man aged 25 to 40 with acute or convalescent COVID-19. This chain joins TRBV15 and TRBJ1-3; no clear D. The specimen was peripheral blood. This CDR3 is CATSTEQVRSGNTIYF. In nucleotides, the CDR3 is TGTGCCACCAGCACCGAACAAGTCCGCTCTGGAAACACCATATATTTT.